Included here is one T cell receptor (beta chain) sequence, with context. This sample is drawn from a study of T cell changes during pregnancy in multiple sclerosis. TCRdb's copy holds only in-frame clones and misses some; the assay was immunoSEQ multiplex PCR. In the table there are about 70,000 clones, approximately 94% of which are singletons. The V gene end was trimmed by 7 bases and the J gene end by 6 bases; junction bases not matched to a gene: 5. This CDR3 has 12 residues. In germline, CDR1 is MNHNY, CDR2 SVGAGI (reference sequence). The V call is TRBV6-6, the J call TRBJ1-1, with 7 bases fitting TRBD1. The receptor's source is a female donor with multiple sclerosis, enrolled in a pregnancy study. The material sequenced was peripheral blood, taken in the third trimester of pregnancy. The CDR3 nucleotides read TGTGCCAGCACCTACAGGGGATCTGAAGCTTTCTTT. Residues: CASTYRGSEAFF.